What follows are 10 T cell receptor beta chains derived from one specimen sequenced in a study of T-cell memory formation after mild COVID-19. TCRdb re-analysed the 5' RACE reads in MiXCR, keeping a single row per CDR3 protein. The sample lists more than 250,000 distinct CDR3 sequences; around 15% were seen once. Specimen: PBMCs or a T cell subset sorted from them (not recorded which). The receptors here all came from a man aged 18 to 29 who had mild COVID-19 (a few samples of this study predate the infection). Cell type and time point are not known.

The chain joins TRBV7-9 to TRBJ1-4; a weak D match, TRBD1 (6 bases). V was shortened by 5 bases and J by 3 bases, with 16 bases between the two germline ends. Germline V CDR1 and CDR2: SEHNR, FQNEAQ (reference sequence). The CDR3 has 16 amino acids. This chain's CDR3 is CASSPASRQANEKLFF. The CDR3 nucleotides are TGTGCCAGCAGCCCCGCCTCGCGACAGGCTAATGAAAAACTGTTTTTT.

This clonotype came up many times. The chain has TRBV7-2 and TRBJ1-1; 7 nucleotides match TRBD1. Germline V CDR1 and CDR2: SGHTA, FQGNSA. V lost 7 bases and J lost 4; bases outside the gene matches: 9. CDR3 length: 14 residues. CDR3 in DNA: TGTGCCAGCAACTACAGGGGCCTGGGCACTGAAGCTTTCTTT. Its protein product is CASNYRGLGTEAFF.

The CDR3 nucleotides are TGCAGTGCTCTACGGGCCCCGTGGGGGACCCAGTACTTC. Amino acid sequence: CSALRAPWGTQYF. The V and J genes are TRBV20-1 and TRBJ2-5; unclear D gene. CDR1 and CDR2 (germline): DFQATT, SNEGSKA (reference sequence). V was trimmed by 5 bases and J by 7 bases, leaving 17 bases between them. The CDR3 is 13 amino acids.

This clonotype was detected only a few times. The V gene is TRBV3-1, the J gene TRBJ2-3; D not resolved. The CDR3 has 15 residues. The germline CDR1 and CDR2 sequences are LGHDT and YNNKEL (reference sequence). Trimming stripped 0 bases from V and 2 bases from J, with 9 bases between. The CDR3 spells CASSQESRITDTQYF. The CDR3 nucleotides read TGTGCCAGCAGCCAAGAAAGTCGGATCACAGATACGCAGTATTTT.

This chain joins TRBV2 and TRBJ1-6; 9 nucleotides match TRBD1. This CDR3 comprises 17 residues. The V gene's germline CDR1 is SNHLY and CDR2 FYNNEI. Trimming at V came to 0 bases and at J to 4 bases, leaving 4 bases not matched to a gene. In DNA, the CDR3 is TGTGCCAGCAGTGAAGCCGGGACAGGGCAGTATAATTCACCCCTCCACTTT. This codes for CASSEAGTGQYNSPLHF.

This clonotype showed up many times. The chain employs TRBV4-1 and TRBJ2-3; 7 nucleotides match TRBD2. Looked up from germline, CDR1 is MGHRA and CDR2 is YSYEKL. Trimming cost V 2 bases and J 0 bases; bases outside gene matches: 2. The CDR3 loop spans 15 amino acids. The CDR3 here is CASSQRGGSTDTQYF. The CDR3 DNA reads as TGCGCCAGCAGCCAACGGGGAGGGAGCACAGATACGCAGTATTTT.

This clonotype was observed a handful of times. This chain connects TRBV4-2 to TRBJ1-6; D gene uncertain. Trimming left V 0 bases short and J 10 bases short, with 22 bases between. This CDR3 comprises 18 residues. CDR1 and CDR2 (germline): LGHNA, YNFKEQ. CDR3 protein: CASSQDSFYTEIGSPLHF. The CDR3 DNA follows: TGTGCCAGCAGCCAAGATTCGTTTTATACGGAGATAGGGTCACCCCTCCACTTT.

The rearrangement uses TRBV10-3 and TRBJ2-1; a possible D gene is TRBD1 (5 bases). The V end was cut by 11 bases, the J end by 9 bases, with 14 bases between. Germline V gene sequence: CDR1 ENHRY, CDR2 SYGVKD. The CDR3 extends over 11 amino acids. Here the CDR3 reads CAAGRRGEQFF. The CDR3 DNA is TGTGCCGCAGGACGAAGGGGTGAGCAGTTCTTC.

In its sample, this clonotype was seen a few times. V is TRBV12-3 or TRBV12-4 and J is TRBJ2-3, with 10 bases fitting TRBD2. V shed 6 bases and J 2 bases; nucleotides not matched to a gene: 11. This CDR3 comprises 17 residues. For the CDR3, the DNA is TGTGCCAGCAGCTTTGGCAGGCTAGCGGGGGTCACAGATACGCAGTATTTT. Protein product: CASSFGRLAGVTDTQYF.

The chain is built from TRBV6-5 and TRBJ1-4; D ambiguous. V shed 10 bases and J shed 8 bases, with 17 bases lying between them. CDR1 MNHEY and CDR2 SVGAGI come from the germline V gene. The CDR3 is 13 residues long. The CDR3 DNA reads TGTGCCACTAAACACCCCCCCGGGGAAAAACTGTTTTTT. This translates into CATKHPPGEKLFF.